This T cell receptor beta chain was retrieved from a study of glioma-infiltrating T cells after dendritic cell vaccination. Study in general: Treatment, given 2003 to 2012, was autologous tumor lysate-pulsed dendritic cell vaccination. Study outcomes and limitations: TCR clonality showed no direct relationship with survival.

Trimming took 3 bases from V and 6 from J, leaving 17 bases between them. Germline values: CDR1 SQVTM, CDR2 ANQGSEA. This CDR3 is built from 14 residues. Specified time point: after dendritic cell vaccination, including at tumor progression/relapse. Only patients with spare fresh-frozen tumor and over two years of follow-up were included. This clone was seen a handful of times. Its specificity is not known. Measured with immunoSEQ multiplex PCR; TCRdb has only the in-frame clones, and not every one. The repertoire holds tens of thousands of clones, roughly 87% seen once, with around 6.5% in the top ten.

The rearrangement links TRBV29-1 to TRBJ1-2; the D gene is possibly TRBD1 (5 bases). The TCR comes from a human donor with glioblastoma. Specimen: blood, collected after dendritic cell vaccination. CDR3 nucleotide sequence: TGCAGCGTTGATCAGGGAATAGCGGTGGATGGCTACACCTTC. It codes for CSVDQGIAVDGYTF.